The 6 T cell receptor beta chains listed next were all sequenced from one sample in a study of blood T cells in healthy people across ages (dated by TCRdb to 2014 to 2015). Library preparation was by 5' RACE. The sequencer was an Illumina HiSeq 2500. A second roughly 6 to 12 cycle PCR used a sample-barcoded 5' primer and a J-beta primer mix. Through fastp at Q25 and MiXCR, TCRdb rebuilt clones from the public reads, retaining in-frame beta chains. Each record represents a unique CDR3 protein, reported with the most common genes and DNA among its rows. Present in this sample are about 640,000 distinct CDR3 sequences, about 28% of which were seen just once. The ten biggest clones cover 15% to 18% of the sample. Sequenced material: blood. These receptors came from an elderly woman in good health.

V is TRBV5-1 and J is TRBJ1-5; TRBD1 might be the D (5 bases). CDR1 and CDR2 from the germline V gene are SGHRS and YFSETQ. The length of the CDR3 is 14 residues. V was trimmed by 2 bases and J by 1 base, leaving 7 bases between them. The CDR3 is CASSFGDSNQPQHF. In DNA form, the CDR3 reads TGCGCCAGCAGCTTTGGGGACAGCAATCAGCCCCAGCATTTT.

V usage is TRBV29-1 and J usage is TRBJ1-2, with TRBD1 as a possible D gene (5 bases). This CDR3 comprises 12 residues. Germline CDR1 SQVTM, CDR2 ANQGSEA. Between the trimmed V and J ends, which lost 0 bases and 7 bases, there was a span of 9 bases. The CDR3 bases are TGCAGCGTTGAAGATAAGGGGTTTGGCTACACCTTC. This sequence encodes CSVEDKGFGYTF.

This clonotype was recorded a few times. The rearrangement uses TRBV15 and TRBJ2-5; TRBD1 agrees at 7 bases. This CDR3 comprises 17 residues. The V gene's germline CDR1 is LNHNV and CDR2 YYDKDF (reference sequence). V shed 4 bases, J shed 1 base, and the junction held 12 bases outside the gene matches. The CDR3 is CATSKQLGQLIQETQYF. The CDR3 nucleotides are TGTGCCACCAGCAAGCAATTGGGACAGCTTATCCAAGAGACCCAGTACTTC.

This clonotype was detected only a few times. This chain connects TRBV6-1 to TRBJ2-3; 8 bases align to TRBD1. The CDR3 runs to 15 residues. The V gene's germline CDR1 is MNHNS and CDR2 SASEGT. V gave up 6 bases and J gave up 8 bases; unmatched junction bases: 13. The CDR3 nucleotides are TGTGCCAGCAGGCCGGGACAGGCCGCTTTTGTTACGCAGTATTTT. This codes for CASRPGQAAFVTQYF.

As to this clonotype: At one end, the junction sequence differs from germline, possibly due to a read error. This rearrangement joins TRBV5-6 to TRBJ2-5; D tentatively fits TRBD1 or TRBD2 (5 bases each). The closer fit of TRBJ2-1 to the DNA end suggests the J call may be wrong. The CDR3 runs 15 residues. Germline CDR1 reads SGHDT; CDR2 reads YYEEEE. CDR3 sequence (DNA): TGTGCCGGCAGCTTAACAGGAGGCGACCAAGAGACCCAGTTCTTC. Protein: CAGSLTGGDQETQFF.

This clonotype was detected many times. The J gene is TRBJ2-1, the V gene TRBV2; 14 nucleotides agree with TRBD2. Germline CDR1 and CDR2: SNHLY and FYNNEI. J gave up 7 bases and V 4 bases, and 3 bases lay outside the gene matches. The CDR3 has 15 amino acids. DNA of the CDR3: TGTGCCAGCAGTGGGACTAGCGGGGGGACAAATGAGCAGTTCTTC. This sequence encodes CASSGTSGGTNEQFF. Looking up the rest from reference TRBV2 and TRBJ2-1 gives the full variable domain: EPEVTQTPSHQVTQMGQEVILRCVPISNHLYFYWYRQILGQKVEFLVSFYNNEISEKSEIFDDQFSVERPDGSNFTLKIRSTKLEDSAMYFCASSGTSGGTNEQFFGPGTRLTVL.